This T cell receptor (beta chain) was observed in a study of T cells in localized non-small cell lung cancer. Points from the study as a whole: Highest T cell clonality was seen in uninvolved adjacent lung, surpassing that measured in tumor. Among blood samples, higher T cell density accompanied longer overall survival. Sequencing was restricted to one tumor region; therefore, heterogeneity remains possible. In adjacent lung appeared a median 57 of the top 100 tumor clones.

Notes on this clone: Its antigen is not known.

The repertoire was sequenced with immunoSEQ multiplex PCR; TCRdb's copy has only in-frame clones and lacks some. The sample holds about 7,600 clones, roughly 60% seen once. Trimming removed 4 bases at V and 5 bases at J, with 6 bases between. The CDR3 has 11 residues. Germline CDR1 is LGHNT and CDR2 is FRNRAP. The origin of this receptor is a male donor at least 60 years old with stage I squamous cell lung carcinoma. The input for sequencing was lymph node tissue, taken before any cancer treatment. The chain is built from TRBV12-5 and TRBJ2-7, with unresolved D. CDR3 nucleotide sequence: TGTGCTAGTGGTTGGTCTAACGAGCAGTACTTC. Translation gives CASGWSNEQYF.